These T cell receptor beta chains were read from a single sample in a study of breast tumors, draining lymph nodes, adjacent tissues. TCRdb re-called the multiplex PCR reads with MiXCR, one entry per CDR3 protein. The sample contains roughly 130,000 distinct CDR3 sequences, about 33% of which appear only once. The material sequenced was axillary lymph node tissue. The receptors derive from a female donor with breast cancer. Some clones in this sample may be carry-over from other donors' samples. The CDR3 runs from the conserved cysteine through the conserved F or W. A D gene is named only where the DNA matches it firmly. Clone size, where shown, is once, few, many, or a class for clones that have expanded.

clone_size j_call cdr3_length d_call v_call cdr3_nt cdr3_aa
many TRBJ2-2 15 TRBD2 TRBV5-1 TGCGCCAGCAGCCGACTAGCGGAGAACACCGGGGAGCTGTTTTTT CASSRLAENTGELFF
- TRBJ1-1 13 - TRBV5-5 TGTGCCAGCAGCTTTGTCTTGCAGACTGAAGCTTTCTTT CASSFVLQTEAFF
many TRBJ2-7 16 TRBD1 TRBV27 TGTGCCAGCAGTTTATCGAGGACAGGGAAAGCCCACGAGCAGTACTTC CASSLSRTGKAHEQYF
few TRBJ2-7 20 TRBD2 TRBV14 TGTGCCAGCTCACCAGGAGTAGCGGGGGGCCCGCGGACTCAAAAATACGAGCAGTACTTC CASSPGVAGGPRTQKYEQYF
many TRBJ2-3 18 - TRBV20-1 TGCAGTGCTAGTTTAATCGGCGCACCATGGGAACCGACAGATACGCAGTATTTT CSASLIGAPWEPTDTQYF
- TRBJ1-6 10 - TRBV2 TGTGCCAGCAGGGGCGCGCCCCTCCACTTT CASRGAPLHF
- TRBJ1-3 15 - TRBV20-1 TGCAGTGCTCGCTCCCGGGGGGTACCTGGAAACACCATATATTTT CSARSRGVPGNTIYF
many TRBJ2-2 15 TRBD2 TRBV9 TGTGCCAGCAGCGTGGGACTAGCGGGGGCCGGGGAGCTGTTTTTT CASSVGLAGAGELFF
many TRBJ2-1 16 TRBD1 TRBV5-1 TGCGCCAGCAGCCTCTACCCGGGGACAGGGGCGAATGAGCAGTTCTTC CASSLYPGTGANEQFF
many TRBJ2-2 16 - TRBV2 TGTGCCAGCAGTGAGGGGTTCAGTTCGAACACCGGGGAGCTGTTTTTT CASSEGFSSNTGELFF